Listed below are T cell receptor beta chains from one sample, sequenced in a study of blood T cell repertoires in COVID-19. Assay: immunoSEQ multiplex PCR; the TCRdb copy retains only in-frame clones and omits some. The sample yields 250,000 to 300,000 clones, around nine tenths seen once. Sequencing used peripheral blood. The receptors shown here come from a woman in her thirties with COVID-19, enrolled during active disease. Both conserved end residues are part of each CDR3. A D gene is named only where the DNA matches it firmly. Some rows have no size entry. The others give once, few or many, or a class for an expanded clone.

clone_size,j_call,v_call,d_call,cdr3_nt,cdr3_aa
.,TRBJ2-7,TRBV30,TRBD1,TGTGCGTCCAGAGCCCGGGACAGGGCATCCTACGAGCAGTACTTC,CASRARDRASYEQYF
.,TRBJ2-7,TRBV27,.,TGTGCCAGCAGTTTACGAACTCGCCTGCGGGAGCAGTACTTC,CASSLRTRLREQYF
once,TRBJ2-1,TRBV4-3,TRBD1,TGCGCCAGCAGCCATGTGGGACAGGGTTACAATGAGCAGTTCTTC,CASSHVGQGYNEQFF
.,TRBJ1-4,TRBV28,.,TGTGCCACCGGTGTGGGGCATGAAAAACTGTTTTTT,CATGVGHEKLFF
.,TRBJ1-2,TRBV27,TRBD1,TGTGCCACCTCCCGGACAGGGGGCGTCTTAAACTATGGCTACACCTTC,CATSRTGGVLNYGYTF
.,TRBJ2-7,TRBV28,.,TGTGCCAGCACAGCCCCGCGGGGCCTTACCTACGAGCAGTACTTC,CASTAPRGLTYEQYF
.,TRBJ1-4,TRBV18,TRBD1,TGTGCCAGCTCATCGGGACAGTCTGAAAAACTGTTTTTT,CASSSGQSEKLFF
.,TRBJ2-1,TRBV7-9,TRBD1,TGTGCCAGCAGCTTAGTGACGACAGGGGTCAATGAGCAGTTCTTC,CASSLVTTGVNEQFF
.,TRBJ2-6,TRBV5-1,.,TGCGCCAGCAGCCCCATAGCTATCTCTGGGGCCAACGTCCTGACTTTC,CASSPIAISGANVLTF
.,TRBJ2-2,TRBV9,.,TGTGCCAGCAGCGTAGGCGGAACCGGGGAGCTGTTTTTT,CASSVGGTGELFF
.,TRBJ2-3,TRBV7-3,TRBD2,TGTGCCAGCAGCCCGAAGGGGACTAGCGGACCTTCTAGCACAGATACGCAGTATTTT,CASSPKGTSGPSSTDTQYF
once,TRBJ1-1,TRBV2,.,TGTGCCAGCAGTGATCAGGGACTTGCTGAAGCTTTCTTT,CASSDQGLAEAFF
.,TRBJ2-7,TRBV19,.,TGTGCCAGTAGTATTGGGTGGGGCAGAACTGACGAGCAGTACTTC,CASSIGWGRTDEQYF
.,TRBJ2-2,TRBV19,TRBD1,TGTGCCAGTAGTTTCCGGACAGGGGCGCTAACCGGGGAGCTGTTTTTT,CASSFRTGALTGELFF
.,TRBJ2-3,TRBV19,TRBD2,TGTGCCAGTAGAGGACTTCTAGCGGGAGGCACAGATACGCAGTATTTT,CASRGLLAGGTDTQYF
.,TRBJ2-3,TRBV6-5,TRBD2,TGTGCCAGCAGTTACGCTAGCGGAAACACAGATACGCAGTATTTT,CASSYASGNTDTQYF
few,TRBJ1-2,TRBV7-9,TRBD1,TGTGCCAGCAGCTCCGGACAGGGGAGGGTCTATGGCTACACCTTC,CASSSGQGRVYGYTF
.,TRBJ1-2,TRBV10-3,TRBD1,TGTGCCATCAGTGAGTCAACAGGGGGCTATGGCTACACCTTC,CAISESTGGYGYTF
.,TRBJ1-2,TRBV9,.,TGTGCCAGCAGCGGGACGACAGGCAGTTATGGCTACACCTTC,CASSGTTGSYGYTF
.,TRBJ1-2,TRBV7-9,TRBD1,TGTGCCAGCACCGGACCCCGGGACAGGAACTATGGCTACACCTTC,CASTGPRDRNYGYTF
.,TRBJ2-7,TRBV28,TRBD2,TGTGCCAGCAGTCGACTTAGCGGGAGTCGATACGAGCAGTACTTC,CASSRLSGSRYEQYF
.,TRBJ1-5,TRBV19,.,TGTGCCAGTAGTATAACCGGCGGCAGCAATCAGCCCCAGCATTTT,CASSITGGSNQPQHF
once,TRBJ1-1,TRBV6-1,.,TGTGCCAGCAGTGAGTGGTCCGGGGGGACTGAAGCTTTCTTT,CASSEWSGGTEAFF
.,TRBJ2-5,TRBV18,.,TGTGCCAGCTCACCGCAGCAAGAGACCCAGTACTTC,CASSPQQETQYF
.,TRBJ2-7,TRBV2,.,TGTGCCAGCAAGGGGGGGACAAGGGGCTACGAGCAGTACTTC,CASKGGTRGYEQYF
.,TRBJ1-2,TRBV7-2,TRBD1,TGTGCCAGCAGCCGGGACAGGGGTGTAAAGGGCTACACCTTC,CASSRDRGVKGYTF
once,TRBJ1-5,TRBV30,.,TGTGCCTGGAGCGAGGGTCAGAATCAGCCCCAGCATTTT,CAWSEGQNQPQHF
.,TRBJ1-5,TRBV6-6,TRBD1,TGTGCCAGCAGTCCCGGGACAGGGGTATATAGCAATCAGCCCCAGCATTTT,CASSPGTGVYSNQPQHF
.,TRBJ2-5,TRBV2,.,TGTGCCACGCAACGTATGAAGCAGACCCAGTACTTC,CATQRMKQTQYF
.,TRBJ1-4,TRBV7-2,.,TGTGCCAGCAGCGTAGACAGTGTAGAAGAAAAACTGTTTTTT,CASSVDSVEEKLFF
.,TRBJ2-7,TRBV6-5,TRBD2,TGTGCCAGCAGTTACCTCAGGACTAGCGGTGACGAGCAGTACTTC,CASSYLRTSGDEQYF
once,TRBJ2-5,TRBV24-1,.,TGTGCCACCTTCCCGACAGGCTCAAGGAGGGAGACCCAGTACTTC,CATFPTGSRRETQYF
.,TRBJ2-1,TRBV15,.,TGTGCCACCAGCAGATACTCCGGGGAGCAGTTCTTC,CATSRYSGEQFF
once,TRBJ1-1,TRBV30,.,TGTGCCTGGAGTGAGGGGGTGGTAGGGAAAGCTTTCTTT,CAWSEGVVGKAFF
once,TRBJ1-5,TRBV20-1,.,TGCAGTGCTAGTCCCACGGGAAGTCAGCCCCAGCATTTT,CSASPTGSQPQHF
once,TRBJ2-7,TRBV2,TRBD2,TGTGCCAGCAGTGGGGGGGGTAGCGGGATTTACGAGCAGTACTTC,CASSGGGSGIYEQYF
.,TRBJ1-4,TRBV28,TRBD1,TGTGCCAGCAGCCCGTACAGGGGTACTAATGAAAAACTGTTTTTT,CASSPYRGTNEKLFF
.,TRBJ1-5,TRBV2,TRBD1,TGTGCCAGCAGTGAAGACTTTGGACAGGACTATAGCAATCAGCCCCAGCATTTT,CASSEDFGQDYSNQPQHF
.,TRBJ2-7,TRBV5-1,.,TGCGCCAGCAACTCCCCAGGATCCTACGAGCAGTACTTC,CASNSPGSYEQYF
.,TRBJ2-5,TRBV5-8,TRBD1,TGTGCCAGCAGCCCCGGACAGGGGGCGATTTCTGAGACCCAGTACTTC,CASSPGQGAISETQYF
.,TRBJ2-1,TRBV7-2,TRBD2,TGTGCCAGCAGCTTACCCGTCCGACTAGCGGGAAATGAGCAGTTCTTC,CASSLPVRLAGNEQFF
.,TRBJ1-1,TRBV11-2,TRBD1,TGTGCCAGCAGCAGGGACAGGGGTGGGACTGAAGCTTTCTTT,CASSRDRGGTEAFF
.,TRBJ1-1,TRBV28,TRBD1,TGTGCCAGCGACGAGAAAAGGGGGCGGACTTTCTTT,CASDEKRGRTFF
.,TRBJ2-1,TRBV5-1,TRBD2,TGCGCCAGCCAAATCGCGGGAGTCATAGACTATGAGCAGTTCTTC,CASQIAGVIDYEQFF
.,TRBJ1-3,TRBV7-9,TRBD1,TGTGCCAGCAGCCCCATGGGACAGGAGGGTCCTGGAAACACCATATATTTT,CASSPMGQEGPGNTIYF
few,TRBJ2-7,TRBV6-6,.,TGTGCCAGCAGTTACTCGACGGGGGAAAGGAACGAGCAGTACTTC,CASSYSTGERNEQYF
.,TRBJ2-4,TRBV5-1,.,TGCGCCAGCAGCTTGAGCGGGTCAGCCAAAAACATTCAGTACTTC,CASSLSGSAKNIQYF
.,TRBJ2-7,TRBV4-2,.,TGTGCCAGCAGCCAAGATTTACGGGGGTACGAGCAGTACTTC,CASSQDLRGYEQYF
.,TRBJ2-2,TRBV24-1,TRBD2,TGTGCCACCAGTGATCGGACTAGCGGGAGCTCGAGCACCGGGGAGCTGTTTTTT,CATSDRTSGSSSTGELFF
.,TRBJ1-5,TRBV4-1,TRBD1,TGCGCCAGCAGCCAAGAAACCAGGGGGCATCAGCCCCAGCATTTT,CASSQETRGHQPQHF
.,TRBJ2-7,TRBV12-3/TRBV12-4,TRBD2,TGTGCCAGCGCCCGGGGGGACGAGCAGTACTTC,CASARGDEQYF
.,TRBJ1-4,TRBV6-6,TRBD1,TGTGCCAGCAGTTATTATCACAGGGGGCAGGAGGAAAAACTGTTTTTT,CASSYYHRGQEEKLFF
.,TRBJ2-7,TRBV18,.,TGTGCCAGCTCACCGGACAGCTCCTACGAGCAGTACTTC,CASSPDSSYEQYF
.,TRBJ1-4,TRBV19,.,TGTGCCAGTAGTCTCCGAGGACAGCCCGCAACTAATGAAAAACTGTTTTTT,CASSLRGQPATNEKLFF
.,TRBJ2-1,TRBV2,TRBD2,TGTGCCAGCAGTGAGGGGGGAAGTGTAGGACTAGCGCCGTTCTTC,CASSEGGSVGLAPFF